This TCR beta chain was retrieved from a study of blood T cell repertoires in COVID-19. The overall study: PBMCs, B-cell-depleted T cells, or T cells were the source of the cDNA or gDNA that made up the material.

Authors' analysis steps: Estimation of nucleated cell counts relied on the amplification of reference gene primers. The repertoire was sequenced with immunoSEQ multiplex PCR; TCRdb's copy has only in-frame clones and lacks some. The V and J calls and clone size were taken over from that table, and D and trimming were inferred from the DNA. The profile covers just under 60,000 clones, with about 87% appearing a single time and approximately 7% taken by the ten largest. With 5 bases removed from V and 10 bases from J, the gap between germline ends came to 14 bases. The CDR3 extends over 13 amino acids. The V gene's germline CDR1 is SNHLY and CDR2 FYNNEI.

The chain uses TRBV2 and TRBJ1-4; the D gene is possibly TRBD1 (5 bases). The sequenced sample consisted of peripheral blood. The receptor comes from a human donor with active COVID-19. The donor label of this sample is uncertain. Here the CDR3 DNA reads TGTGCCAGCAGTTTGAACGGGGGTACAAAACTGTTTTTT. It is translated as CASSLNGGTKLFF. Using reference TRBV2 and TRBJ1-4 for the parts outside the CDR3, the full variable domain is EPEVTQTPSHQVTQMGQEVILRCVPISNHLYFYWYRQILGQKVEFLVSFYNNEISEKSEIFDDQFSVERPDGSNFTLKIRSTKLEDSAMYFCASSLNGGTKLFFGSGTQLSVL.